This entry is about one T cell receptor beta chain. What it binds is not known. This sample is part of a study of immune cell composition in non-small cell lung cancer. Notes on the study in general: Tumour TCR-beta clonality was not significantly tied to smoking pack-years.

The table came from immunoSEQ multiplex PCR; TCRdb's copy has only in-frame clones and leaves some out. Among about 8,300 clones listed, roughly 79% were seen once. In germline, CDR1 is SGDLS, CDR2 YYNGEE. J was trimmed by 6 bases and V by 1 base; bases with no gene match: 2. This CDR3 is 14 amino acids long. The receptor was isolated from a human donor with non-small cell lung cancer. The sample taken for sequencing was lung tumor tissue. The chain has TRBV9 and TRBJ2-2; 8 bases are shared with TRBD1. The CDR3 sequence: CASSVRTGSGELFF. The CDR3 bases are TGTGCCAGCAGCGTAAGGACAGGGTCCGGGGAGCTGTTTTTT.